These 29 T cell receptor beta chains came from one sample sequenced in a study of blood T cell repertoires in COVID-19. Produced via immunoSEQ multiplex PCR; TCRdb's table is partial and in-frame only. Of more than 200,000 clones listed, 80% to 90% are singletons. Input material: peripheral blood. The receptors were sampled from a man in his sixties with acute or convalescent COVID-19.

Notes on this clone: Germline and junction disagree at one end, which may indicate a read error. CDR3 residues: CACSGDRGRNTQYF. In DNA, the CDR3 is TGTGCCTGCAGTGGGGACAGGGGGCGGAATACGCAGTATTTT. This chain links TRBV11-2 with TRBJ2-3, with 12 nucleotides matching TRBD1. CDR3 size: 14 residues. Germline V gene data show CDR1 as SGHAT and CDR2 as FQNNGV.

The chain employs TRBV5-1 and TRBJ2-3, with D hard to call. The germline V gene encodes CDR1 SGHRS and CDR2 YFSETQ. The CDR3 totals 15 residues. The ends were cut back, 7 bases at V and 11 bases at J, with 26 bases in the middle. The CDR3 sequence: CASRNDRRSASGQYF. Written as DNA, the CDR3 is TGCGCCAGCCGCAATGACCGGAGATCCGCAAGTGGGCAGTATTTT.

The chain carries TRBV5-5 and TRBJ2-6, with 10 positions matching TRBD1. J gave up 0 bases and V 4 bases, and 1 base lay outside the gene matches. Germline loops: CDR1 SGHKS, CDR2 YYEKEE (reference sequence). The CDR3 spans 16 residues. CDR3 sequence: CASSRDRGSGANVLTF. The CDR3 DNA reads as TGTGCCAGCAGCAGGGACAGGGGCTCTGGGGCCAACGTCCTGACTTTC.

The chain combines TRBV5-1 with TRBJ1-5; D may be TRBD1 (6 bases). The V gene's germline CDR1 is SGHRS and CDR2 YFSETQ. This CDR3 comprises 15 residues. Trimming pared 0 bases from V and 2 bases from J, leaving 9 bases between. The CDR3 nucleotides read TGCGCCAGCAGCTTGGAGGGGGAAGGCAATCAGCCCCAGCATTTT. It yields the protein CASSLEGEGNQPQHF.

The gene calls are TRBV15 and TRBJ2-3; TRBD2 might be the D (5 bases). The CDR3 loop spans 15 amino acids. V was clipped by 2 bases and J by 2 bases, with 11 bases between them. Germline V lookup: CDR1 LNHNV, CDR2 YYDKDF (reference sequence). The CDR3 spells CATSRLAGDTDTQYF. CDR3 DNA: TGTGCCACCAGCAGACTAGCCGGGGACACAGATACGCAGTATTTT.

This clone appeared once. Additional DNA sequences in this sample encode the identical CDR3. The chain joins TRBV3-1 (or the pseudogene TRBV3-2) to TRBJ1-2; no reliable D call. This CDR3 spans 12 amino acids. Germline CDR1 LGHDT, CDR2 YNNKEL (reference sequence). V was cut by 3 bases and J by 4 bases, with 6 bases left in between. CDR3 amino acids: CASSQAVYGYTF. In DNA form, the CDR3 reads TGTGCCAGCAGCCAGGCTGTCTATGGCTACACCTTC.

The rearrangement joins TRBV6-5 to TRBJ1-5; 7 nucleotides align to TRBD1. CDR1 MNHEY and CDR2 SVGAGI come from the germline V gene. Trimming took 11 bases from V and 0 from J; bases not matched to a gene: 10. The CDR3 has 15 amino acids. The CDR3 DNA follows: TGTGCCGCATACGGGGGACAGTATAGCAATCAGCCCCAGCATTTT. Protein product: CAAYGGQYSNQPQHF.

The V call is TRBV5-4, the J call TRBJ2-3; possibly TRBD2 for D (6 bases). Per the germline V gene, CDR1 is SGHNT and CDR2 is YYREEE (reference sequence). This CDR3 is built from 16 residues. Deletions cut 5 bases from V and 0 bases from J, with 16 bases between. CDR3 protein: CASRGGLAASTDTQYF. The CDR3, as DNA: TGTGCCAGCAGGGGAGGTTTGGCGGCTAGCACAGATACGCAGTATTTT.

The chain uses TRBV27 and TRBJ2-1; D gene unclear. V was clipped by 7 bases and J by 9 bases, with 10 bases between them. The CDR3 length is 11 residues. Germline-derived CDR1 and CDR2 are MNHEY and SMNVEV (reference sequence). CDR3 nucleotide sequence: TGTGCCAGCAAGCAAAGAACTGAGCAGTTCTTC. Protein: CASKQRTEQFF.

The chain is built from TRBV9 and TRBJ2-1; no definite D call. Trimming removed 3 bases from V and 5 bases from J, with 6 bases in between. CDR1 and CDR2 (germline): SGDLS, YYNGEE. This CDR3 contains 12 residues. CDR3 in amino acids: CASSARNNEQFF. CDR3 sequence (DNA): TGTGCCAGCAGCGCTAGGAACAATGAGCAGTTCTTC.

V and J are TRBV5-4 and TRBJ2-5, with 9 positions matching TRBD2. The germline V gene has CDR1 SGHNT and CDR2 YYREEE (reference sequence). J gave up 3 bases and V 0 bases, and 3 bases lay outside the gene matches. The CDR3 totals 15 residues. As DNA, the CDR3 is TGTGCCAGCAGCTTGGTAGCGGGGGTAAAAGAGACCCAGTACTTC. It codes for CASSLVAGVKETQYF.

In DNA form, the CDR3 reads TGTGCCAGCAGCCTAAACTCAGGGGTCGGAAACACCATATATTTT. Encoded protein: CASSLNSGVGNTIYF. The chain uses TRBV3-1 (or the pseudogene TRBV3-2) and TRBJ1-3, with D possibly TRBD1 on 6 matching bases. This CDR3 spans 15 amino acids. Germline CDR1 reads LGHDT; CDR2 reads YNNKEL (reference sequence). Trimming shortened V by 4 bases and J by 4 bases, and 14 bases separated the two germline ends.

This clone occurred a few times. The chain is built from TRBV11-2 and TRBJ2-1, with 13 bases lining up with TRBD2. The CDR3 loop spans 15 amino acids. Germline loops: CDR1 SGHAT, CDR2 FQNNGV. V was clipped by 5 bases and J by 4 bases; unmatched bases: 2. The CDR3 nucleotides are TGTGCCAGCAGCCAACTAGCGGGAGGGTACAATGAGCAGTTCTTC. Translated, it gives CASSQLAGGYNEQFF. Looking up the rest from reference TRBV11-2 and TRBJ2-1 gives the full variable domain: EAGVAQSPRYKIIEKRQSVAFWCNPISGHATLYWYQQILGQGPKLLIQFQNNGVVDDSQLPKDRFSAERLKGVDSTLKIQPAKLEDSAVYLCASSQLAGGYNEQFFGPGTRLTVL.

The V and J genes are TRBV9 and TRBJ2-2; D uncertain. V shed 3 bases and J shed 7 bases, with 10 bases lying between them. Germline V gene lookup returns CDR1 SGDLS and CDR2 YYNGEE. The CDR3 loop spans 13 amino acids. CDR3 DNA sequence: TGTGCCAGCAGCGCCATAGCAGTCGGGGAGCTGTTTTTT. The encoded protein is CASSAIAVGELFF.

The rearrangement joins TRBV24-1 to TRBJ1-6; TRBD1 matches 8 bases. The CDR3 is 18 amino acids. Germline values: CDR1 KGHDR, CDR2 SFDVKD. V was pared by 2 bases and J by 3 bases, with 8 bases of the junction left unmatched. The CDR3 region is CATSDSPPDRDYNSPLHF. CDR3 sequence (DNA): TGTGCCACCAGTGATTCCCCCCCGGACAGGGACTATAATTCACCCCTCCACTTT.

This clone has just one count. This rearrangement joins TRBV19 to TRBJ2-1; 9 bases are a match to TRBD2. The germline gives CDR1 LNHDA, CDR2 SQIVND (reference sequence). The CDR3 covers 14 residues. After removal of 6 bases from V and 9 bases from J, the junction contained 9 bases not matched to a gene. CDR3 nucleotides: TGTGCCAGTAGGCGGGGGGGCGGTTTCAGTGAGCAGTTCTTC. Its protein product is CASRRGGGFSEQFF.

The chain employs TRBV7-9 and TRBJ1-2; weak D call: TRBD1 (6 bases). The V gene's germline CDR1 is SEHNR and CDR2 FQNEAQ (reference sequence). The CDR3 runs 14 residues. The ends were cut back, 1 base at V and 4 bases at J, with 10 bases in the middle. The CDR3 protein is CASSLEGGAYGYTF. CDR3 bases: TGTGCCAGCAGCTTAGAAGGGGGTGCCTATGGCTACACCTTC.

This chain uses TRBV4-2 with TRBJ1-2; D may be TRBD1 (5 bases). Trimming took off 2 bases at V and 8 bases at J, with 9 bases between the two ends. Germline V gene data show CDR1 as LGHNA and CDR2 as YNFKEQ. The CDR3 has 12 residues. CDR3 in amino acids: CASSQPGGGYTF. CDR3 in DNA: TGTGCCAGCAGCCAACCCGGGGGGGGCTACACCTTC.

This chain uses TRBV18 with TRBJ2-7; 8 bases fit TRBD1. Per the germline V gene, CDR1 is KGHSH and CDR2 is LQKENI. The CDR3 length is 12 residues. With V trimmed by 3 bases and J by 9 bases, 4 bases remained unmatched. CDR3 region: CASSPGQGGQYF. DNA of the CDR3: TGTGCCAGCTCACCCGGACAGGGAGGGCAGTACTTC. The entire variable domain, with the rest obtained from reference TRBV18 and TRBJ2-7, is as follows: NAGVMQNPRHLVRRRGQEARLRCSPMKGHSHVYWYRQLPEEGLKFMVYLQKENIIDESGMPKERFSAEFPKEGPSILRIQQVVRGDSAAYFCASSPGQGGQYFGPGTRLTVT.

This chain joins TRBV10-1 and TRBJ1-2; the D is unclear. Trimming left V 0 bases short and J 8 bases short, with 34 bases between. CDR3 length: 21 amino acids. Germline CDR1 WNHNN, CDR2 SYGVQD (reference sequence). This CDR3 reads CASSESTRFASGVAGYCGYTF. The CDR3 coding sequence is TGCGCCAGCAGTGAGTCGACTCGTTTTGCTTCTGGGGTGGCGGGTTATTGCGGCTACACCTTC.

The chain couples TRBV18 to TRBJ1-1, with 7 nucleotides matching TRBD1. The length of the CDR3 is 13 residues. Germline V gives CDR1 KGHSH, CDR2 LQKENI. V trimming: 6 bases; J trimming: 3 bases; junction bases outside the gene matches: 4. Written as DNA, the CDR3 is TGTGCCAGCTCGCGGGACAGCTACACTGAAGCTTTCTTT. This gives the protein CASSRDSYTEAFF.

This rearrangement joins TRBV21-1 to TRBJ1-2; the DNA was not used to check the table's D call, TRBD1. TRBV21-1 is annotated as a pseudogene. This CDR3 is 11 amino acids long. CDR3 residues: CASSKTNSRTF. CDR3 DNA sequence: TGTGCCAGCAGCAAAACCAACAGCCGCACCTTC.

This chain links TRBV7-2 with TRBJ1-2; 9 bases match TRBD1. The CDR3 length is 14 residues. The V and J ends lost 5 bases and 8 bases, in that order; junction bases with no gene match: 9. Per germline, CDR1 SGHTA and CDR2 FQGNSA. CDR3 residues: CASSLRDRAGGYTF. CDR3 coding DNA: TGTGCCAGCAGCCTCCGGGACAGGGCGGGGGGCTACACCTTC.

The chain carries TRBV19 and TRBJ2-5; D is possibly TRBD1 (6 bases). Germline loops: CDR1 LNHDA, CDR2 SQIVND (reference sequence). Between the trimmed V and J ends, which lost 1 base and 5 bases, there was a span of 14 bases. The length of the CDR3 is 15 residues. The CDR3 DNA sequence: TGTGCCAGTAGTATAGTGCAGGGGTTTGGGGAGACCCAGTACTTC. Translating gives CASSIVQGFGETQYF.

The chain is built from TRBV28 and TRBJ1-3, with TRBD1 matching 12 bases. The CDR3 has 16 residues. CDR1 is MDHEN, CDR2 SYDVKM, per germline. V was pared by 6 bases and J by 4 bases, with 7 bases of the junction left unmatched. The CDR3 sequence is CASRHGDRGLGNTIYF. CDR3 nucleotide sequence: TGTGCCAGCAGACATGGGGACAGGGGGCTCGGAAACACCATATATTTT.

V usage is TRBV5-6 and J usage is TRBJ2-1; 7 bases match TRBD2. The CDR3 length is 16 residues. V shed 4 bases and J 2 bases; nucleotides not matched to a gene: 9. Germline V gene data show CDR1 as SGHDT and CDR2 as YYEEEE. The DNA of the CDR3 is TGTGCCAGCAGCCTGCCTAGCGGTCCCCCCTACAATGAGCAGTTCTTC. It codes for CASSLPSGPPYNEQFF.

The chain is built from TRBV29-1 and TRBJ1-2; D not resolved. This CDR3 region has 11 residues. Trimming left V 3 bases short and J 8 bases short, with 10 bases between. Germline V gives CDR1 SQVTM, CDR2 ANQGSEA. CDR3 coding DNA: TGCAGCGTTGACGAGGATCGGGGCTACACCTTC. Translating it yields CSVDEDRGYTF.

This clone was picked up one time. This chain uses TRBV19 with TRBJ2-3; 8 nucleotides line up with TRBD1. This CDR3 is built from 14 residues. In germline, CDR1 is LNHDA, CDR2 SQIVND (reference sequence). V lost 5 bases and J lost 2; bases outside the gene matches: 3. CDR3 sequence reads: CASSPGQATDTQYF. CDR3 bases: TGTGCCAGTAGTCCGGGACAGGCCACAGATACGCAGTATTTT.

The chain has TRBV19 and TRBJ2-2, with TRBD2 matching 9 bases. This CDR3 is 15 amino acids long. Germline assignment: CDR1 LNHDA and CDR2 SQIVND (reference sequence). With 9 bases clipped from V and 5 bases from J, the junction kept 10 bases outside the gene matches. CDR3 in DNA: TGTGCCAGCTGGCGGGGGGGCGAACGGACCGGGGAGCTGTTTTTT. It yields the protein CASWRGGERTGELFF.